This T cell receptor beta chain appears in the sequencing data of a study of primary melanoma T cells and metastatic recurrence. The overall study: Samples were primary melanomas of stage T2 to T4. Notes on the study in general: A T-cell-mediated antitumor response in primary melanoma was only suggested.

To note about this clone: Its antigen is currently unknown.

Each patient's primary melanoma had been removed surgically, with risk of metastatic recurrence. The CDR3 is 16 residues long. Per germline, CDR1 MNHGY and CDR2 SAAAGT. V lost 4 bases and J 7 bases, leaving 20 bases between the germline ends. TCRdb's table, derived via immunoSEQ multiplex PCR, lists solely in-frame clones and lacks some. The sample shows roughly 1,200 clones, 73% of them seen only once. Sequencing was done on a sample of melanoma tumor tissue. The chain joins TRBV6-8 to TRBJ2-4, with D maybe TRBD2 (6 bases). The sequence was collected from a human donor with melanoma. DNA for the CDR3: TGTGCCAGCAGTTCCCCGCTAGGGCAGGAGGGGAACATTCAGTACTTC. It is translated as CASSSPLGQEGNIQYF.